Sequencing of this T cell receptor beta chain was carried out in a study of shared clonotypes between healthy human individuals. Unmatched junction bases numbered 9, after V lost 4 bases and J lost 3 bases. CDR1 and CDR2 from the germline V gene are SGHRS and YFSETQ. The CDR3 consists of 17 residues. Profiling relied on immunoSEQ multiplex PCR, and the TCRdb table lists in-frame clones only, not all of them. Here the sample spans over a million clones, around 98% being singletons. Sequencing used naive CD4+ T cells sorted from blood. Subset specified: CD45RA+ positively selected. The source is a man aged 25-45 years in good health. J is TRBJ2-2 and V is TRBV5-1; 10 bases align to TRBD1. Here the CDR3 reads CASSRPIGTGDTGELFF. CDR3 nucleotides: TGCGCCAGCAGCCGGCCGATCGGGACAGGGGACACCGGGGAGCTGTTTTTT.